These 26 T cell receptor beta chains came from one sample sequenced in a study of early T cells in non-severe SARS-CoV-2 infection. TCRdb processed the 5' RACE reads anew with MiXCR; each CDR3 protein has one entry. Among 80,000 or so distinct CDR3 sequences listed, approximately 12% were seen once. Sequencing input: whole blood. These receptors were collected from an adult who was a healthcare worker with PCR-confirmed SARS-CoV-2 infection or an uninfected control (not recorded which).

A few counts support this clonotype. Here the CDR3 DNA reads TGTGCCAGCAGAGCTCCCGGCGTGACCCAGTACTTC. It codes for CASRAPGVTQYF. V usage is TRBV6-1 and J usage is TRBJ2-5; no clear D gene. The CDR3 is 12 amino acids. Trimming took 6 bases from V and 7 from J, leaving 12 bases between them. Germline V CDR1 and CDR2: MNHNS, SASEGT.

This clonotype was recorded a few times. V gene TRBV12-3 or TRBV12-4 combines with J gene TRBJ1-1; 10 bases fit TRBD1. Unmatched junction bases numbered 1, after V lost 5 bases and J lost 4 bases. The CDR3 consists of 13 residues. The CDR3 spells CASSRDRGTEAFF. The CDR3 coding sequence is TGTGCCAGCAGTAGGGACAGGGGCACTGAAGCTTTCTTT.

This clonotype has more than one count but fewer than ten. V is TRBV3-1 and J is TRBJ2-2, with D perhaps matching TRBD2 (6 bases). Deletions cut 6 bases from V and 4 bases from J, with 15 bases between. The CDR3 totals 15 residues. CDR1 is LGHDT and CDR2 is YNNKEL in the germline V gene (reference sequence). CDR3 loop: CASRDGTQGTGELFF. The CDR3 DNA sequence: TGTGCCAGCAGGGACGGGACTCAGGGCACCGGGGAGCTGTTTTTT.

This clonotype came up many times. The rearrangement joins TRBV24-1 to TRBJ2-3, with TRBD2 as a possible D gene (6 bases). The CDR3 loop spans 15 amino acids. Germline CDR1 KGHDR, CDR2 SFDVKD. The V gene lost 6 bases and the J gene lost 3 bases, with 15 bases spanning the gap. The DNA of the CDR3 is TGTGCCACCAGTCGCGGGGAGCCCAGGACAGATACGCAGTATTTT. It yields the protein CATSRGEPRTDTQYF.

This clonotype showed up many times. This chain joins TRBV28 and TRBJ2-4; 10 nucleotides match TRBD1. CDR1 is MDHEN, CDR2 SYDVKM, per germline. The CDR3 runs to 15 residues. The J segment lost 5 bases and the V segment lost 4 bases, leaving 5 bases of the junction unmatched. The CDR3 sequence: CASSSSGTGENIQYF. CDR3 coding DNA: TGTGCCAGCAGTTCCTCCGGGACAGGGGAAAACATTCAGTACTTC.

This clonotype appeared many times. The chain uses TRBV10-3 and TRBJ2-1, with TRBD2 matching 14 bases. This CDR3 has 13 amino acids. J gave up 8 bases and V 8 bases, and 2 bases lay outside the gene matches. CDR1 and CDR2 from the germline V gene are ENHRY and SYGVKD. The CDR3 here is CAIGGLAGDEQFF. The DNA for the CDR3 is TGTGCCATCGGGGGACTAGCGGGAGATGAGCAGTTCTTC.

The chain carries TRBV29-1 and TRBJ2-4, with D possibly matching TRBD1 (5 bases). Trimming removed 4 bases from V and 3 bases from J, with 10 bases in between. The CDR3 covers 13 residues. CDR1 and CDR2 from the germline V gene are SQVTM and ANQGSEA. The CDR3 region has the DNA TGCAGCGTTGTAGGGGTTGACAAAAACATTCAGTACTTC. It is translated as CSVVGVDKNIQYF.

This clonotype showed up just a few times. The V gene is TRBV11-2, the J gene TRBJ2-1, with 9 bases lining up with TRBD2. Germline values: CDR1 SGHAT, CDR2 FQNNGV. This CDR3 has 15 amino acids. V was pared by 11 bases and J by 9 bases, with 17 bases of the junction left unmatched. CDR3 sequence (DNA): TGTGCCTGCCATCTAGCGGGATCCAAAGGGGCTGAGCAGTTCTTC. This encodes CACHLAGSKGAEQFF.

This clonotype was counted at least ten times. The J gene is TRBJ1-4, the V gene TRBV3-1, with D maybe TRBD1 (5 bases). The CDR3 loop spans 15 amino acids. V dropped 2 bases and J dropped 5 bases, with 12 bases sitting between them. CDR1 LGHDT and CDR2 YNNKEL come from the germline V gene (reference sequence). The CDR3 protein is CASSQRVAGNEKLFF. The CDR3 DNA reads as TGTGCCAGCAGCCAAAGGGTGGCAGGGAATGAAAAACTGTTTTTT. The complete variable domain, with remaining parts taken from reference TRBV3-1 and TRBJ1-4, reads DTAVSQTPKYLVTQMGNDKSIKCEQNLGHDTMYWYKQDSKKFLKIMFSYNNKELIINETVPNRFSPKSPDKAHLNLHINSLELGDSAVYFCASSQRVAGNEKLFFGSGTQLSVL.

This clonotype appeared a few times. This CDR3 is CASSLRGGSSYEQYF. DNA of the CDR3: TGTGCCAGCAGCCTGCGGGGCGGGAGCTCCTACGAGCAGTACTTC. V gene TRBV5-4 combines with J gene TRBJ2-7, with 7 bases fitting TRBD2. The CDR3 extends over 15 amino acids. From germline, CDR1 is SGHNT and CDR2 YYREEE (reference sequence). Unmatched junction bases numbered 7, after V lost 4 bases and J lost 0 bases.

Ten or more counts support this clonotype. The rearrangement uses TRBV30 and TRBJ1-1; no reliable D call. Germline V CDR1 and CDR2: GTSNPN, SVGIG (reference sequence). V shed 1 base and J shed 3 bases, with 6 bases lying between them. The CDR3 loop spans 12 amino acids. CDR3 in DNA: TGTGCCTGGAGTGAATGGGACACTGAAGCTTTCTTT. It translates to CAWSEWDTEAFF.

The sample holds many counts of this clonotype. The CDR3 here is CASSPNRDGTFHGYTF. DNA for the CDR3: TGTGCCAGCAGCCCAAACCGGGACGGAACTTTCCATGGCTACACCTTC. This chain links TRBV7-3 with TRBJ1-2; D might be TRBD1 (5 bases). V was shortened by 5 bases and J by 6 bases, with 22 bases between the two germline ends. The CDR3 spans 16 residues. Looked up from germline, CDR1 is SGHTA and CDR2 is FQGTGA.

This clonotype was found many times. The gene calls are TRBV28 and TRBJ2-7; TRBD1 aligns across 12 bases. After removal of 4 bases from V and 3 bases from J, the junction contained 4 bases not matched to a gene. The CDR3 runs to 15 residues. Germline CDR1 and CDR2: MDHEN and SYDVKM. The DNA of the CDR3 is TGTGCCAGCAGTTCCGGGACAGGGGGCGTCTACGAGCAGTACTTC. It is translated as CASSSGTGGVYEQYF.

This clonotype was recorded many times. V and J are TRBV18 and TRBJ2-7; 9 bases are a match to TRBD2. The CDR3 length is 13 residues. V shed 4 bases and J 4 bases; nucleotides not matched to a gene: 2. Germline lookup yields CDR1 KGHSH and CDR2 LQKENI. CDR3 DNA: TGTGCCAGCTCACAGGGACTAGCTTACGAGCAGTACTTC. It yields the protein CASSQGLAYEQYF.

The chain carries TRBV20-1 and TRBJ2-5; no clear D. CDR3 length: 12 residues. Trimming removed 1 base from V and 2 bases from J, with 5 bases in between. Per germline, CDR1 DFQATT and CDR2 SNEGSKA (reference sequence). The CDR3 bases are TGCAGTGCTAGAGTAGTGCAAGAGACCCAGTACTTC. Residues: CSARVVQETQYF.

V usage is TRBV2 and J usage is TRBJ1-2; D is possibly TRBD1 (6 bases). The germline gives CDR1 SNHLY, CDR2 FYNNEI. This CDR3 has 15 amino acids. V lost 6 bases and J lost 1, with 15 bases in between. In DNA, the CDR3 is TGTGCCAGCAGAGGAGGGGGAGACAGTAACTATGGCTACACCTTC. Amino acids: CASRGGGDSNYGYTF.

This clonotype was counted between two and nine times. The chain carries TRBV27 and TRBJ1-2, with D hard to call. V lost 11 bases and J lost 0, with 7 bases in between. The CDR3 totals 11 residues. CDR1 is MNHEY and CDR2 is SMNVEV in the germline V gene (reference sequence). CDR3 sequence: CAAGSNYGYTF. CDR3 DNA sequence: TGTGCCGCCGGGTCTAACTATGGCTACACCTTC.

The chain recombines TRBV20-1 with TRBJ2-7; D might be TRBD1 (6 bases). Trimming took off 5 bases at V and 3 bases at J, with 14 bases between the two ends. This CDR3 is built from 13 residues. From germline, CDR1 is DFQATT and CDR2 SNEGSKA (reference sequence). In DNA, the CDR3 is TGCAGTGCTCAAGACAGGATTTTCTACGAGCAGTACTTC. This sequence encodes CSAQDRIFYEQYF.

The rearrangement joins TRBV9 to TRBJ2-3; unclear D gene. V shed 0 bases and J shed 4 bases, with 6 bases lying between them. The CDR3 totals 13 residues. Germline loops: CDR1 SGDLS, CDR2 YYNGEE. The CDR3 is CASSVGGADTQYF. The CDR3 coding sequence is TGTGCCAGCAGCGTAGGGGGTGCAGATACGCAGTATTTT.

This clonotype was counted between two and nine times. The chain employs TRBV5-1 and TRBJ2-7; D uncertain. Trimming stripped 0 bases from V and 3 bases from J, with 10 bases between. Germline V lookup: CDR1 SGHRS, CDR2 YFSETQ. This CDR3 spans 14 amino acids. As DNA, the CDR3 is TGCGCCAGCAGCTTGGTGGGCAGCAACTACGAGCAGTACTTC. Translating it yields CASSLVGSNYEQYF.

The CDR3, as DNA: TGTGCCAGCAGCCCCGGGACTAGCAAAGAGACCCAGTACTTC. It translates to CASSPGTSKETQYF. The chain joins TRBV7-6 to TRBJ2-5; TRBD2 aligns across 9 bases. Germline CDR1 and CDR2: SGHVS and FNYEAQ. CDR3 length: 14 residues. After removal of 5 bases from V and 3 bases from J, the junction contained 4 bases not matched to a gene.

This clonotype was recorded a few times. The CDR3 region has the DNA TGTGCCAGCAGTCTTACTCCTCTTTTGATGGATTCACCCCTCCACTTT. Translating gives CASSLTPLLMDSPLHF. The V and J genes are TRBV5-5 and TRBJ1-6, with no clear D. The CDR3 runs to 16 residues. V lost 5 bases to trimming and J lost 8 bases, with 20 bases between them. CDR1 SGHKS and CDR2 YYEKEE come from the germline V gene (reference sequence).

This clonotype was recorded at least ten times. The chain employs TRBV6-5 and TRBJ2-5; D uncertain. Germline lookup yields CDR1 MNHEY and CDR2 SVGAGI. The V end lost 4 bases, the J end lost 4 bases, and 4 bases lay between the germline ends. There are 11 residues in the CDR3. The CDR3 reads CASSSLETQYF. The DNA for the CDR3 is TGTGCCAGCAGTTCCTTAGAGACCCAGTACTTC.

This chain joins TRBV3-1 and TRBJ1-1; a possible D gene is TRBD1 (5 bases). Per germline, CDR1 LGHDT and CDR2 YNNKEL (reference sequence). Trimming took 4 bases from V and 0 from J, leaving 9 bases between them. CDR3 length equals 14 residues. CDR3: CASSPPGLNTEAFF. CDR3 bases: TGTGCCAGCAGCCCGCCGGGGCTGAACACTGAAGCTTTCTTT.

This rearrangement joins TRBV19 to TRBJ1-2, with a tentative D call TRBD1 (6 bases). The CDR3 runs 15 residues. Germline V gene lookup returns CDR1 LNHDA and CDR2 SQIVND (reference sequence). V dropped 6 bases and J dropped 2 bases, with 16 bases sitting between them. As DNA, the CDR3 is TGTGCCAGTAGACAAGGGGGGACTTACAACTATGGCTACACCTTC. It encodes CASRQGGTYNYGYTF.

This clonotype appeared many times. This chain connects TRBV30 to TRBJ1-1; D is ambiguous. V was cut by 4 bases and J by 1 base, with 19 bases left in between. This CDR3 is 16 amino acids long. Per the germline V gene, CDR1 is GTSNPN and CDR2 is SVGIG (reference sequence). The CDR3 DNA reads TGTGCCTGGAAGAGTGCGACACCCCGATCGAACACTGAAGCTTTCTTT. This sequence encodes CAWKSATPRSNTEAFF.